This T cell receptor beta chain was documented in a study of vaccination effects on CD4 cells after COVID-19. Notes on the study in general: Infection- and vaccine-induced clones contracted markedly late after vaccination.

This clone was picked up a small number of times. What it recognizes is unknown. With the ViraFEST assay, the study expanded antigen-specific CD4+ T cells using viral peptide pools, then sequenced them. Culture lasted about ten days before CD4+ T cell isolation. All vaccine recipients tested negative for nucleocapsid antibodies and had never contracted SARS-CoV-2 infection. Supplemented with about 9.9 IU/ml IL-2 and 9.5 to 10 ug/ml peptides, 2 million to 2.5 million PBMC per well were kept in culture. Each culture had half its medium swapped for IL-2 medium on days 3 and 7. Only in-frame clones appear in the TCRdb table, and some are missing; sequencing was by immunoSEQ multiplex PCR. The table includes around 41,000 clones, roughly 79% detected once. The sample in question was CD4+ T cells from PBMCs cultured with SARS-CoV-2 spike peptides, obtained before COVID-19 vaccination. This TCR was sampled from a human donor who received a COVID-19 vaccine.

CDR3 sequence (DNA): TGTGCCAGCAGCCCGTCCCTTAATAGCAATCAGCCCCAGCATTTT. Its protein product is CASSPSLNSNQPQHF. This chain uses TRBV3-1 (or the pseudogene TRBV3-2) with TRBJ1-5; D remains ambiguous. The germline V and J ends were trimmed by 4 bases and 0 bases, with 10 bases remaining between them. The CDR3 is 15 amino acids. CDR1 LGHDT and CDR2 YNNKEL come from the germline V gene (reference sequence).